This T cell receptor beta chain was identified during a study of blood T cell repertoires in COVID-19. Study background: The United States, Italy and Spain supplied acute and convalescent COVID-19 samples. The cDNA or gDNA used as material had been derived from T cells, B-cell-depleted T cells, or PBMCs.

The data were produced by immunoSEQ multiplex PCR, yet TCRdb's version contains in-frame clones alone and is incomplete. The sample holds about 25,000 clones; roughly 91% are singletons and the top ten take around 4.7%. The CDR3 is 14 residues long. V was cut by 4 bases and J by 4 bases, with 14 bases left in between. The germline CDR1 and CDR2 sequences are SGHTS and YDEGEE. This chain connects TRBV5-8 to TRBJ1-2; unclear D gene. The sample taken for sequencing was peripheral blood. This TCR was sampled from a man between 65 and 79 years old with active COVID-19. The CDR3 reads CASSTTRGGYGYTF. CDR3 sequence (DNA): TGTGCCAGCAGCACGACACGGGGAGGCTATGGCTACACCTTC. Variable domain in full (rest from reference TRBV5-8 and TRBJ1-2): EAGVTQSPTHLIKTRGQQATLRCSPISGHTSVYWYQQALGLGLQFLLWYDEGEERNRGNFPPRFSGRQFPNYSSELNVNALELEDSALYLCASSTTRGGYGYTFGSGTRLTVV.